This T cell receptor (beta chain) was documented in a study of T-cell memory formation after mild COVID-19. TCRdb redid the calling of the 5' RACE reads with MiXCR, one entry per CDR3 protein. Here the sample spans approximately 570,000 distinct CDR3 sequences, 18% being singletons. The CDR3 is 13 residues long. Trimming removed 5 bases at V and 8 bases at J, with 16 bases between. Germline V gene lookup returns CDR1 GTSNPN and CDR2 SVGIG (reference sequence). This chain connects TRBV30 to TRBJ2-1, with D hard to call. The sample comprised PBMCs or a T cell subset sorted from them (not recorded which). This clonotype was sampled from an adult woman who had mild COVID-19 (a few samples of this study predate the infection). Cell type and time point are not known. The CDR3 DNA follows: TGTGCCTGGTCGGCAGGCTGGTCCGATGAGCAGTTCTTC. It translates to CAWSAGWSDEQFF. The whole variable domain, filled in from reference TRBV30 and TRBJ2-1, reads SQTIHQWPATLVQPVGSPLSLECTVEGTSNPNLYWYRQAAGRGLQLLFYSVGIGQISSEVPQNLSASRPQDRQFILSSKKLLLSDSGFYLCAWSAGWSDEQFFGPGTRLTVL.